This T cell receptor (beta chain) was observed in a study of blood T cell repertoires in COVID-19. In the study overall: Whether acute or convalescent, the COVID-19 samples came from the United States, Italy and Spain. In each case, the material was cDNA or gDNA derived from T cells, B-cell-depleted T cells, or PBMCs.

Sequenced by immunoSEQ multiplex PCR; TCRdb stores in-frame clones only, minus some. This table has about 200,000 clones, around 81% appearing once. The source material was peripheral blood. The origin of this receptor is a woman aged 70-85 years with acute or convalescent COVID-19.

The CDR3 sequence: CASSQDYRGLVQYF. CDR3 coding DNA: TGCGCCAGCAGCCAAGATTACCGGGGTCTGGTGCAGTATTTT. The chain has TRBV4-1 and TRBJ2-3; possibly TRBD2 for D (5 bases). The CDR3 is 14 residues long. Trimming left V 0 bases short and J 11 bases short, with 15 bases between. Germline V gene sequence: CDR1 MGHRA, CDR2 YSYEKL.